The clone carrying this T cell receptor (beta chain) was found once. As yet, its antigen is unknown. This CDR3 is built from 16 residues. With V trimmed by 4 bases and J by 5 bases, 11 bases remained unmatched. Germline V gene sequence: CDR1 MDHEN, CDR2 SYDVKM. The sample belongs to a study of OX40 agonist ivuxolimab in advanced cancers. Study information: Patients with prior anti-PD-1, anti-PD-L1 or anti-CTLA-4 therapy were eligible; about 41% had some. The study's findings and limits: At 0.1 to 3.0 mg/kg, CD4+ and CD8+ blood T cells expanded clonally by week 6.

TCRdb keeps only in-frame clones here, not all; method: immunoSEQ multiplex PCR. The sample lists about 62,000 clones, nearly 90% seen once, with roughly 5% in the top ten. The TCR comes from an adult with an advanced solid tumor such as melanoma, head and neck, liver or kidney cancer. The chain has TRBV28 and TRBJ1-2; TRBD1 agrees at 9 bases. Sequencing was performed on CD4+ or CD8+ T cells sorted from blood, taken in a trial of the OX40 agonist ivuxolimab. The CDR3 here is CASSSTGTGTEYGYTF. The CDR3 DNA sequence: TGTGCCAGCAGTTCAACCGGGACAGGGACGGAATATGGCTACACCTTC.